These T cell receptor beta chains were read from a single sample in a study of T-cell reconstitution after alpha-beta-depleted transplantation in children. TCRdb analysed the PCR reads with MiXCR anew, one entry per CDR3 protein. The sample contains roughly 300,000 distinct CDR3 sequences, about 9.9% of which appear only once. The material sequenced was peripheral blood, taken 180 days after TCRalphabeta/CD19-depleted stem cell transplant. All receptors derive from a male patient aged 2 to 9 who had a stem cell transplant for chronic granulomatous disease, so the T cells may come from the graft donor. The CDR3 runs from the conserved cysteine through the conserved F or W. A D gene is named only where the DNA matches it firmly. For some rows the clone size is stated as once, few or many, or as a class when expanded; others skip it.

v_call,j_call,d_call,clone_size,cdr3_aa,cdr3_nt
TRBV7-6,TRBJ2-5,.,many,CASSSARGNQPKKTQYF,TGTGCCAGCAGTTCGGCTCGCGGGAATCAACCCAAGAAGACCCAGTACTTC
TRBV28,TRBJ1-5,.,many,CASKIQGRQPQHF,TGTGCCAGCAAGATTCAGGGAAGACAGCCCCAGCATTTT
TRBV14,TRBJ2-7,TRBD2,.,CASSPGLGREQYF,TGTGCCAGCAGCCCCGGACTAGGGCGCGAGCAGTACTTC
TRBV6-2/TRBV6-3,TRBJ2-7,.,many,CASSPPGRPAYEQYF,TGTGCCAGCAGTCCTCCGGGCCGCCCCGCCTACGAGCAGTACTTC
TRBV5-1,TRBJ1-2,.,many,CASSRTAYGYTF,TGCGCCAGCAGCCGGACGGCCTATGGCTACACCTTC
TRBV7-9,TRBJ1-1,.,.,CASSWGPTEAFF,TGTGCCAGCAGCTGGGGCCCTACTGAAGCTTTCTTT
TRBV7-6,TRBJ1-1,.,many,CASSSRSRQTNTEAFF,TGTGCCAGCAGCTCTCGTTCGAGGCAGACTAACACTGAAGCTTTCTTT
TRBV7-3,TRBJ2-6,.,many,CASSQRGTTLSGANVLTF,TGTGCCAGCAGCCAACGCGGGACAACCCTCTCTGGGGCCAACGTCCTGACTTTC
TRBV30,TRBJ2-2,TRBD2,many,CAWRTGGGTGELFF,TGTGCCTGGAGGACGGGAGGGGGGACCGGGGAGCTGTTTTTT
TRBV5-1,TRBJ2-6,TRBD1,many,CASTDRERSGANVLTF,TGCGCCAGCACAGACAGGGAGAGGTCTGGGGCCAACGTCCTGACTTTC
TRBV12-3/TRBV12-4,TRBJ2-2,TRBD1,many,CASSKTGGETGELFF,TGTGCCAGCAGCAAGACAGGGGGCGAAACCGGGGAGCTGTTTTTT
TRBV6-2/TRBV6-3,TRBJ2-1,TRBD2,many,CASSSRPLAFLRAGVRYNEQFF,TGTGCCAGCAGTTCCCGACCTTTGGCCTTCTTAAGGGCGGGAGTTAGGTACAATGAGCAGTTCTTC
TRBV30,TRBJ2-1,.,few,CAWSYRVENEQFF,TGTGCCTGGAGTTACAGGGTAGAGAATGAGCAGTTCTTC
TRBV28,TRBJ2-7,TRBD2,few,CASSTASGIPYEQYF,TGTGCCAGCAGCACCGCTAGCGGGATACCCTACGAGCAGTACTTC
TRBV20-1,TRBJ1-2,TRBD1,many,CSAPGQAPYGYTF,TGCAGTGCACCAGGACAGGCCCCCTATGGCTACACCTTC
TRBV7-9,TRBJ2-1,TRBD2,many,CASSPLELGGYEQFF,TGTGCCAGCAGCCCCCTCGAGCTGGGGGGGTATGAGCAGTTCTTC
TRBV24-1,TRBJ2-1,TRBD1,many,CATSKTGYNEQFF,TGTGCCACCAGTAAGACAGGGTACAATGAGCAGTTCTTC
TRBV7-6,TRBJ2-1,TRBD2,many,CASSSGLAGGGEQFF,TGTGCCAGCAGCTCGGGACTAGCGGGAGGTGGAGAGCAGTTCTTC
TRBV5-6,TRBJ2-1,TRBD1,many,CASSSQRDRGNEQFF,TGTGCCAGCAGCTCTCAGCGGGACAGGGGGAATGAGCAGTTCTTC
TRBV18,TRBJ2-1,.,few,CASSRILTPGYNEQFF,TGTGCCAGCTCACGGATTCTGACGCCAGGCTACAATGAGCAGTTCTTC
TRBV6-5,TRBJ1-1,TRBD1,many,CAAGQAFF,TGTGCCGCGGGACAGGCTTTCTTT
TRBV20-1,TRBJ1-1,.,medium-sized,CSACRDSGTEAFF,TGCAGTGCTTGCAGGGATAGTGGGACTGAAGCTTTCTTT
TRBV12-3/TRBV12-4,TRBJ2-5,TRBD1,many,CASSFRQGTQETQYF,TGTGCCAGCAGCTTCAGACAGGGTACCCAAGAGACCCAGTACTTC
TRBV7-2,TRBJ2-2,.,many,CASSLVGLNTGELFF,TGTGCCAGCAGCTTAGTGGGTTTAAACACCGGGGAGCTGTTTTTT
TRBV7-9,TRBJ2-7,TRBD1,many,CASSLIWPGTGVYEQYF,TGTGCCAGCAGCCTTATATGGCCCGGGACAGGGGTTTACGAGCAGTACTTC
TRBV7-3,TRBJ2-2,TRBD2,many,CASSYLGLAGTGELFF,TGTGCCAGCAGCTACCTGGGACTAGCGGGCACCGGGGAGCTGTTTTTT
TRBV29-1,TRBJ2-1,TRBD1,many,CSGGTGYNEQFF,TGCAGCGGTGGGACAGGGTACAATGAGCAGTTCTTC
TRBV7-2,TRBJ2-3,.,many,CASSLGSGGLPDTQYF,TGTGCCAGCAGCTTAGGGTCCGGCGGCTTGCCAGATACGCAGTATTTT
TRBV7-8,TRBJ2-2,.,once,CASSLGRQAPGELFF,TGTGCCAGCAGCTTAGGTCGCCAGGCACCCGGGGAGCTGTTTTTT
TRBV12-3/TRBV12-4,TRBJ1-2,TRBD1,many,CASSLAQGVYGYTF,TGTGCCAGCAGTTTAGCTCAGGGGGTCTATGGCTACACCTTC
TRBV30,TRBJ1-1,.,few,CAFTRDLNTEAFF,TGTGCCTTCACCCGGGACTTGAACACTGAAGCTTTCTTT
TRBV4-3,TRBJ1-4,TRBD1,many,CASSQDGTGPAGEKLFF,TGCGCCAGCAGCCAAGATGGGACAGGCCCCGCAGGGGAAAAACTGTTTTTT
TRBV5-1,TRBJ2-2,TRBD2,many,CASSFRGGDPNTGELFF,TGCGCCAGCAGCTTCCGGGGGGGGGACCCGAACACCGGGGAGCTGTTTTTT
TRBV14,TRBJ2-1,.,many,CASSQDPLNSYNEQFF,TGTGCCAGCAGCCAAGACCCACTGAACTCCTACAATGAGCAGTTCTTC
TRBV18,TRBJ2-1,TRBD1,many,CASSGQELNNEQFF,TGTGCCAGCTCCGGACAGGAGCTGAACAATGAGCAGTTCTTC
TRBV6-2/TRBV6-3,TRBJ2-7,.,many,CASSYDSRGTYEQYF,TGTGCCAGCAGTTACGACTCCAGGGGAACCTACGAGCAGTACTTC
TRBV15,TRBJ2-3,.,many,CATSRDTLSTDTQYF,TGTGCCACCAGCAGAGATACCCTAAGCACAGATACGCAGTATTTT
TRBV5-1,TRBJ1-1,TRBD1,many,CASRWDGQGRTEAFF,TGCGCCAGCAGATGGGATGGACAGGGGAGGACTGAAGCTTTCTTT
TRBV25-1,TRBJ2-1,TRBD2,many,CASSGHVEAGTSGSPLLNNEQFF,TGTGCCAGCAGCGGACACGTAGAGGCCGGGACTAGCGGGAGCCCCCTCCTAAACAATGAGCAGTTCTTC
TRBV5-1,TRBJ2-2,TRBD1,.,CASRGSRQGALDTGELFF,TGCGCCAGCAGGGGATCGCGGCAGGGGGCGTTGGACACCGGGGAGCTGTTTTTT
TRBV29-1,TRBJ2-7,.,many,CSVGQTPYEQYF,TGCAGCGTTGGACAGACTCCCTACGAGCAGTACTTC
TRBV28,TRBJ2-7,.,many,CASIGPAGQTYEQYF,TGTGCCAGCATCGGACCCGCGGGACAAACCTACGAGCAGTACTTC
TRBV20-1,TRBJ1-6,.,many,CSASRPPPF,TGCAGTGCTAGTAGGCCCCCTCCCTTT